This TCR beta chain comes out of a study of CD8+CD57+ T cells in acquired aplastic anemia. Genomic DNA, the template, was used for profiling of the TCR beta VDJ and CDR3. From the reads, TCRdb called clonotypes with MiXCR, one entry per CDR3 protein. Of a few hundred thousand distinct CDR3 sequences listed, under 50% are singletons. This CDR3 contains 16 residues. The germline V gene encodes CDR1 SGHRS and CDR2 YFSETQ. Concerning this clonotype itself: The junction shows a germline mismatch at one end, possibly a read error.

All patients picked for sequencing had shown, by flow cytometry, an expansion of CD8+CD57+ cells. Every patient had severe acquired aplastic anemia. What was sequenced was sorted CD4+, CD8+, or CD8+CD57+ T cells (not recorded which) from PBMCs. J is TRBJ2-1 and V is TRBV5-1; 7 bases match TRBD1. The origin of this receptor is a human donor with aplastic anemia. This CDR3 is CASSLGPGQKYNEQFF. Written as DNA, the CDR3 is TGTGCCAGCAGCTTGGGACCGGGACAGAAATACAATGAGCAGTTCTTC.